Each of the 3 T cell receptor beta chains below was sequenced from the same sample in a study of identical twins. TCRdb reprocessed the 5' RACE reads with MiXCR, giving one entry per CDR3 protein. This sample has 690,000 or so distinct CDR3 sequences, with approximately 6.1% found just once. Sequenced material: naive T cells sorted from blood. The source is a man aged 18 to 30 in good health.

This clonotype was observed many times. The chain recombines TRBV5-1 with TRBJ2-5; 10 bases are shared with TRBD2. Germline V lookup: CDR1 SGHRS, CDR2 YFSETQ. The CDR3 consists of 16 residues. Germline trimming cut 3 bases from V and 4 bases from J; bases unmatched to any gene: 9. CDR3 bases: TGCGCCAGCAGCTGGGCTAGCGGGAGTTCGGGAGAGACCCAGTACTTC. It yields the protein CASSWASGSSGETQYF.

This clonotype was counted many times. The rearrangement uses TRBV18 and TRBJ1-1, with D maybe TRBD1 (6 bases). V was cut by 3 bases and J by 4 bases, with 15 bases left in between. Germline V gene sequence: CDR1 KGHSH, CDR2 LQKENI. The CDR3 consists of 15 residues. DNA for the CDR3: TGTGCCAGCTCACCTTCGATACAGGGCAGCACTGAAGCTTTCTTT. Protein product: CASSPSIQGSTEAFF.

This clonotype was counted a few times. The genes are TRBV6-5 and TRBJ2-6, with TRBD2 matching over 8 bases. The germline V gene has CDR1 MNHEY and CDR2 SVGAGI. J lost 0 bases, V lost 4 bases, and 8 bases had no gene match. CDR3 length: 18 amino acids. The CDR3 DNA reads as TGTGCCAGCAGTTCGAGACTAGCGAAAAACTCTGGGGCCAACGTCCTGACTTTC. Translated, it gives CASSSRLAKNSGANVLTF.